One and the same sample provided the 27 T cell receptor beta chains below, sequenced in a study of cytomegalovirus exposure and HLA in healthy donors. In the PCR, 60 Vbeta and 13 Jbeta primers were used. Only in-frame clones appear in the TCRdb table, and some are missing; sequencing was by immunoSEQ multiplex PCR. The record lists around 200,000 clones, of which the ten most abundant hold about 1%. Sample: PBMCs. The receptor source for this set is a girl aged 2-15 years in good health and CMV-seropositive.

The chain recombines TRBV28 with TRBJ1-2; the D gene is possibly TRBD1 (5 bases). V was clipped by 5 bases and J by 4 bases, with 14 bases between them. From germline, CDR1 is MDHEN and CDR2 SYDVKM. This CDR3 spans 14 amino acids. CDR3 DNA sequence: TGTGCCAGCAGTACACTCAGGGCCCCCTATGGCTACACCTTC. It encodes CASSTLRAPYGYTF.

CDR3 sequence reads: CASRRPDSSYEQYF. CDR3 nucleotide sequence: TGCGCCAGCAGAAGGCCGGACAGCTCCTACGAGCAGTACTTC. The chain uses TRBV5-1 and TRBJ2-7, with TRBD1 as a possible D gene (6 bases). The V end lost 5 bases, the J end lost 0 bases, and 12 bases lay between the germline ends. There are 14 residues in the CDR3. Germline assignment: CDR1 SGHRS and CDR2 YFSETQ.

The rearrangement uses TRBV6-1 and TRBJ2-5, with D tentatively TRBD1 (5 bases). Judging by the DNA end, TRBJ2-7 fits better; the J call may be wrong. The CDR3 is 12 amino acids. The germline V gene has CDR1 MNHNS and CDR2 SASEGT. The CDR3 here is CASKGHPYEQYF. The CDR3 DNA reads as TGTGCCAGCAAGGGGCATCCCTACGAGCAGTACTTC.

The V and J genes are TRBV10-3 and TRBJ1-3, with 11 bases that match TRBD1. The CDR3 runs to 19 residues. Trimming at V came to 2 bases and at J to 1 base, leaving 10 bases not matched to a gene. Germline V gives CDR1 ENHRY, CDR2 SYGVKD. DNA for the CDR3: TGTGCCATCAGTGAGGAACGGACAGGGGGCGTCGTATCTGGAAACACCATATATTTT. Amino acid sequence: CAISEERTGGVVSGNTIYF.

For the CDR3, the DNA is TGTGCCAGCAGCGGGAGGACAGGGACCCACGAGCAGTACTTC. Protein sequence: CASSGRTGTHEQYF. The genes are TRBV14 and TRBJ2-7, with 8 bases fitting TRBD1. From germline, CDR1 is SGHDN and CDR2 FVKESK. The V segment lost 5 bases and the J segment 5 bases; nucleotides outside the gene matches: 8. The CDR3 totals 14 residues. Together with reference TRBV14 and TRBJ2-7, the CDR3 gives the full variable domain: EAGVTQFPSHSVIEKGQTVTLRCDPISGHDNLYWYRRVMGKEIKFLLHFVKESKQDESGMPNNRFLAERTGGTYSTLKVQPAELEDSGVYFCASSGRTGTHEQYFGPGTRLTVT.

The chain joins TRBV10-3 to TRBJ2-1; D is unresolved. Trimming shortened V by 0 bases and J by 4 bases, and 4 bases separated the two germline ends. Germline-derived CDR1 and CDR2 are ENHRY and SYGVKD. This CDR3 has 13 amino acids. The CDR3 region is CAISESMYNEQFF. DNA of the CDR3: TGTGCCATCAGTGAGTCTATGTACAATGAGCAGTTCTTC.

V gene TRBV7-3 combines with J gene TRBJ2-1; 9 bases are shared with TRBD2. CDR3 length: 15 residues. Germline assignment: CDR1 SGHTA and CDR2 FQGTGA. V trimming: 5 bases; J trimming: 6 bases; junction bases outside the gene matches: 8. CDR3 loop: CASSPPGLASNEQFF. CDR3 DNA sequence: TGTGCCAGCAGCCCACCGGGACTAGCATCCAATGAGCAGTTCTTC.

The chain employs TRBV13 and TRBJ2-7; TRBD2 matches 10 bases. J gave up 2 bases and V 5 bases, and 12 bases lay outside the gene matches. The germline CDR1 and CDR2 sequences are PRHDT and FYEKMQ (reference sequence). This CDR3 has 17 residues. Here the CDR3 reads CASSNSRRTSGAYEQYF. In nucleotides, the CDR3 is TGTGCCAGCAGCAACTCGCGAAGGACTAGCGGAGCCTACGAGCAGTACTTC.

CDR3 region: CASSLAASRRNNEQFF. CDR3 nucleotide sequence: TGCGCCAGCAGCTTGGCGGCTAGCCGGAGAAACAATGAGCAGTTCTTC. The gene calls are TRBV5-1 and TRBJ2-1, with a possible D match to TRBD2 (5 bases). Trimming stripped 0 bases from V and 5 bases from J, with 15 bases between. Germline lookup yields CDR1 SGHRS and CDR2 YFSETQ. The CDR3 has 16 amino acids.

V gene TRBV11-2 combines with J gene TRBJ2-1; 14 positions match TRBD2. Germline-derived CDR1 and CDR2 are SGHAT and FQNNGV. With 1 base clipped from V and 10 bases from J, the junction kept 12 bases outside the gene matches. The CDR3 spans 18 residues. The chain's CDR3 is CASSLGGLAGGLGWEQFF. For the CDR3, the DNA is TGTGCCAGCAGCTTAGGAGGACTAGCGGGAGGTTTAGGTTGGGAGCAGTTCTTC.

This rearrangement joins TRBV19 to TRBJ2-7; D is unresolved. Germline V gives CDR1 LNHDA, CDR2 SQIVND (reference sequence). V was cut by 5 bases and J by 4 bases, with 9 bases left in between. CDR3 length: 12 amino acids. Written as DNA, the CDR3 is TGTGCCAGTAGTGCCCCGGGTTACGAGCAGTACTTC. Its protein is CASSAPGYEQYF.

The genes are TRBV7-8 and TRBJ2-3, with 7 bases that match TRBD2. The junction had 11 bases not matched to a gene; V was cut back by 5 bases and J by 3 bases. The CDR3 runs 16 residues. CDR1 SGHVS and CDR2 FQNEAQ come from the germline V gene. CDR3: CASSPLGGEGTDTQYF. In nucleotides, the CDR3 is TGTGCCAGCAGCCCCTTAGGTGGGGAGGGTACAGATACGCAGTATTTT.

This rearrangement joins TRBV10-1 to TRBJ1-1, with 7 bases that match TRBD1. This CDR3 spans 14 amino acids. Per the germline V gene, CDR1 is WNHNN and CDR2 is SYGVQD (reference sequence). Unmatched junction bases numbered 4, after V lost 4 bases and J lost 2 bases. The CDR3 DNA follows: TGCGCCAGCAGTGTGGGGACAGTAAACACTGAAGCTTTCTTT. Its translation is CASSVGTVNTEAFF.

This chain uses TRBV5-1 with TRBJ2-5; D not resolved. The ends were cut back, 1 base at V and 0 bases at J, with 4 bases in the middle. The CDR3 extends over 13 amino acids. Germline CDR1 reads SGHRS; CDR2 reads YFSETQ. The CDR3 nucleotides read TGCGCCAGCAGCTTGACAGACCAAGAGACCCAGTACTTC. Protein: CASSLTDQETQYF.

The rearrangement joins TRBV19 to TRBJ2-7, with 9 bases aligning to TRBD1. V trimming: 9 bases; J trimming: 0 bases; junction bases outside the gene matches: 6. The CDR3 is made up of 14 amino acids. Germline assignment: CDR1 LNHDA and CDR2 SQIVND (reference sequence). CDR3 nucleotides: TGTGCCAGCCGACAGGGGGTAAGCTCCTACGAGCAGTACTTC. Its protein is CASRQGVSSYEQYF.

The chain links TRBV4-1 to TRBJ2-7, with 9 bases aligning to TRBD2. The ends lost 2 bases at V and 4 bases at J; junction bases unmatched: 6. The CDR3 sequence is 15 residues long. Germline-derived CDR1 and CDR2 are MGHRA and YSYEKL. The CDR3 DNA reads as TGCGCCAGCAGCCAACTTGGGACTAGCAGTTACGAGCAGTACTTC. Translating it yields CASSQLGTSSYEQYF.

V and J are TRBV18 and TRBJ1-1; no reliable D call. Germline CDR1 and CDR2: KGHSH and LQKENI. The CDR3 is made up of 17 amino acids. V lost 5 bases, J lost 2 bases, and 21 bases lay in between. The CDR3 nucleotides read TGTGCCAGCTCATCCCTCCCGGGGTTTAGTGTCAACACTGAAGCTTTCTTT. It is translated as CASSSLPGFSVNTEAFF.

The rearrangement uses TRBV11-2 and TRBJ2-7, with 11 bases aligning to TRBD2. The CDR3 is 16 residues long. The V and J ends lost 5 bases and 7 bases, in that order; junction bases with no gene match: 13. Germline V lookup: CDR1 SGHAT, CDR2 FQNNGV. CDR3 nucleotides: TGTGCCAGCAGCGAACGTCGGCTAGCGGGAGGTTCGGAGCAGTACTTC. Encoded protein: CASSERRLAGGSEQYF. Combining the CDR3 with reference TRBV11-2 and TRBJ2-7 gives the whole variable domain EAGVAQSPRYKIIEKRQSVAFWCNPISGHATLYWYQQILGQGPKLLIQFQNNGVVDDSQLPKDRFSAERLKGVDSTLKIQPAKLEDSAVYLCASSERRLAGGSEQYFGPGTRLTVT.

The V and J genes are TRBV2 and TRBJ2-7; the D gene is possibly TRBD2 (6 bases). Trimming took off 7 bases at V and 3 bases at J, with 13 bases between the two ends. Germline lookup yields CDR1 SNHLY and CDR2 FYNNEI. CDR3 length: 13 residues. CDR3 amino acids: CASNRDLLYEQYF. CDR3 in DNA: TGTGCCAGCAACCGGGACTTGCTCTACGAGCAGTACTTC.

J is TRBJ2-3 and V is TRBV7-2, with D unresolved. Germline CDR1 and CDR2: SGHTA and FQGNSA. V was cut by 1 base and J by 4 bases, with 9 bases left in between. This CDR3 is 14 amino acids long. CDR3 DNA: TGTGCCAGCAGCTTAGACCCCGAGGCAGATACGCAGTATTTT. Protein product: CASSLDPEADTQYF. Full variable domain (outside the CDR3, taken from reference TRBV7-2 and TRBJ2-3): GAGVSQSPSNKVTEKGKDVELRCDPISGHTALYWYRQSLGQGLEFLIYFQGNSAPDKSGLPSDRFSAERTGGSVSTLTIQRTQQEDSAVYLCASSLDPEADTQYFGPGTRLTVL.

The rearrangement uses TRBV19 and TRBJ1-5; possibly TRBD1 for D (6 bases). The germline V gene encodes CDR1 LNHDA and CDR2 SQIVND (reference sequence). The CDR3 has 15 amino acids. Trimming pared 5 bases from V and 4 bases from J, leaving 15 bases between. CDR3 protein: CASSVVDSPNQPQHF. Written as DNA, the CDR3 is TGTGCCAGTAGTGTCGTGGACAGCCCTAATCAGCCCCAGCATTTT.

CDR3 in amino acids: CSVDIDNNYGYTF. The CDR3 region has the DNA TGCAGCGTTGATATCGACAACAACTATGGCTACACCTTC. The rearrangement links TRBV29-1 to TRBJ1-2; D is unclear. Germline lookup yields CDR1 SQVTM and CDR2 ANQGSEA. The CDR3 sequence is 13 residues long. Trimming cost V 3 bases and J 2 bases, with 10 bases left between them. The full variable domain, rest sourced from reference TRBV29-1 and TRBJ1-2, is SAVISQKPSRDICQRGTSLTIQCQVDSQVTMMFWYRQQPGQSLTLIATANQGSEATYESGFVIDKFPISRPNLTFSTLTVSNMSPEDSSIYLCSVDIDNNYGYTFGSGTRLTVV.

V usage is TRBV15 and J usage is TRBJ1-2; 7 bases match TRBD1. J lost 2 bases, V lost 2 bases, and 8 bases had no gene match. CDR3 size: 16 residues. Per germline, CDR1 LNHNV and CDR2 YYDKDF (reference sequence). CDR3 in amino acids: CATSRTTTGWNYGYTF. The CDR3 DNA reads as TGTGCCACCAGCAGAACTACGACAGGGTGGAACTATGGCTACACCTTC.

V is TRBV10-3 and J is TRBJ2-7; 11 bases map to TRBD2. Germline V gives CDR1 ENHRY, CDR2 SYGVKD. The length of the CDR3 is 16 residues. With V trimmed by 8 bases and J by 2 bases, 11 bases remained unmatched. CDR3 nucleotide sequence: TGTGCCATCCAACTACCGGGGACTAGCGGCGCCTACGAGCAGTACTTC. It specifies CAIQLPGTSGAYEQYF.

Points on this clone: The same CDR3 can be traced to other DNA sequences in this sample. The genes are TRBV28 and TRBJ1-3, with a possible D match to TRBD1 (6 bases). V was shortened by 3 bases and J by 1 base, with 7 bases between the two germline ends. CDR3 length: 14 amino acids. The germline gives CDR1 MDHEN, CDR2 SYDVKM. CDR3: CASSFRGSGNTIYF. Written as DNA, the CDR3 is TGTGCCAGCAGTTTTAGGGGGTCTGGAAACACCATATATTTT.

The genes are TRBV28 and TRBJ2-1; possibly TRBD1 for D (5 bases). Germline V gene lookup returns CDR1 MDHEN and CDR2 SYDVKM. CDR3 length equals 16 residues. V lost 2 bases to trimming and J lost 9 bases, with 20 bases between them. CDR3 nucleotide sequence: TGTGCCAGCAGTTTACCCAGGGTCATTGCAGCTTTTGAGCAGTTCTTC. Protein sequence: CASSLPRVIAAFEQFF.

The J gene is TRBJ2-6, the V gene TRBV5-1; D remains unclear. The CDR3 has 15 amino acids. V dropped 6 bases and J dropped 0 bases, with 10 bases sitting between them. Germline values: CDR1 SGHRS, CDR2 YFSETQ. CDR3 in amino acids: CASTPEISGANVLTF. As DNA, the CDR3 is TGCGCCAGCACCCCGGAGATCTCTGGGGCCAACGTCCTGACTTTC.